The sequence of this TCR beta chain was determined in a study of cytomegalovirus exposure and HLA in healthy donors. Donors had nominal health at sampling but likely had unrecorded immune exposures. A multiplex PCR was run with 60 Vbeta primers and 13 Jbeta primers. The assay was immunoSEQ multiplex PCR, and TCRdb's table has in-frame clones only and misses some. The data hold about 180,000 clones, with about four fifths observed a single time. Trimming took 3 bases from V and 2 from J; bases not matched to a gene: 0. Per the germline V gene, CDR1 is MGHDK and CDR2 is SYGVNS. The CDR3 is 13 amino acids.

The V gene is TRBV25-1, the J gene TRBJ2-5; 7 bases are a match to TRBD2. The sequenced material came from PBMCs. The sequence derives from a woman aged 30 to 39 in good health and CMV-seronegative. CDR3 sequence reads: CASSDSGQETQYF. CDR3 coding DNA: TGTGCCAGCAGTGATAGCGGGCAAGAGACCCAGTACTTC.